This TCR beta chain was sequenced during a study of T cells after yellow fever vaccination. The study, taken as a whole, reports: At approximately 96% for CD4 and over 80% for CD8, most primary-vaccination clones showed up again after the booster.

UMIs and a universal primer site were added when TCR cDNA was made by 5'RACE template switching. One entry per CDR3 protein, called by TCRdb with MiXCR from the 5' RACE reads. The sample has 300,000 to 400,000 distinct CDR3 sequences; approximately 13% are singletons. This CDR3 is 15 amino acids long. V lost 4 bases to trimming and J lost 1 base, with 14 bases between them. Germline lookup yields CDR1 ENHRY and CDR2 SYGVKD. This clonotype was recorded at least ten times. As yet, its antigen is unknown. The source was CD4+ T cells sorted from PBMCs, collected 15 days after the yellow fever booster vaccination. The TCR was taken from a man younger than 30 who received the YFV17D yellow fever vaccine. This sequence joins TRBV10-3 and TRBJ2-7; TRBD2 might be the D (6 bases). The CDR3 sequence: CAISGEAGSSYEQYF. The CDR3 nucleotides are TGTGCCATCAGTGGGGAGGCTGGGTCTTCCTACGAGCAGTACTTC.